A selection of T cell receptor beta chains follows, all from one sample in a study of response to subunit inactivated influenza vaccine. TCRdb ran MiXCR on the RT-PCR reads and lists one entry per CDR3 protein. In the table there are 650,000 or so distinct CDR3 sequences, around 15% of which are singletons. Sample: PBMCs from blood, taken about 14 days before vaccination. The receptors originated from a man in his fifties who received an inactivated influenza vaccine. Both conserved end residues are trimmed from each CDR3.

v_call: TRBV5-1
j_call: TRBJ2-5
cdr3_aa: ASSLVGTGGRETQY

v_call: TRBV14
j_call: TRBJ2-1
cdr3_aa: ASSHYFRYRGDNEQF

v_call: TRBV29-1
j_call: TRBJ2-3
cdr3_aa: SAGRDATDTQY

v_call: TRBV7-2
j_call: TRBJ1-2
cdr3_aa: ASSMGGFNYGYT

v_call: TRBV30
j_call: TRBJ2-7
cdr3_aa: ACLRTGEITSFYEQY

v_call: TRBV9
j_call: TRBJ2-7
cdr3_aa: ASSVRAGTGYYEQY

v_call: TRBV24-1
j_call: TRBJ1-2
cdr3_aa: ATSDLTSGYT

v_call: TRBV11-2
j_call: TRBJ2-1
cdr3_aa: ASSLGEGNYNEQF

v_call: TRBV7-2
j_call: TRBJ2-1
cdr3_aa: ASSLRQGGYNEQF

v_call: TRBV28
j_call: TRBJ2-5
cdr3_aa: ASSRTGDQETQY

v_call: TRBV6-6
j_call: TRBJ2-5
cdr3_aa: ASSYFRETQY

v_call: TRBV11-2
j_call: TRBJ1-5
cdr3_aa: ASSRWGSQPQH

v_call: TRBV11-2
j_call: TRBJ2-7
cdr3_aa: ASSIGTELYEQY

v_call: TRBV7-9
j_call: TRBJ2-1
cdr3_aa: ASSLTTGTGYNNEQF

v_call: TRBV25-1
j_call: TRBJ2-5
cdr3_aa: ASSEYSGTGGTFRRDQETQY

v_call: TRBV20-1
j_call: TRBJ1-2
cdr3_aa: SASGTVNYGYT

v_call: TRBV23-1
j_call: TRBJ2-2
cdr3_aa: ASPPWAWNTAGSCF